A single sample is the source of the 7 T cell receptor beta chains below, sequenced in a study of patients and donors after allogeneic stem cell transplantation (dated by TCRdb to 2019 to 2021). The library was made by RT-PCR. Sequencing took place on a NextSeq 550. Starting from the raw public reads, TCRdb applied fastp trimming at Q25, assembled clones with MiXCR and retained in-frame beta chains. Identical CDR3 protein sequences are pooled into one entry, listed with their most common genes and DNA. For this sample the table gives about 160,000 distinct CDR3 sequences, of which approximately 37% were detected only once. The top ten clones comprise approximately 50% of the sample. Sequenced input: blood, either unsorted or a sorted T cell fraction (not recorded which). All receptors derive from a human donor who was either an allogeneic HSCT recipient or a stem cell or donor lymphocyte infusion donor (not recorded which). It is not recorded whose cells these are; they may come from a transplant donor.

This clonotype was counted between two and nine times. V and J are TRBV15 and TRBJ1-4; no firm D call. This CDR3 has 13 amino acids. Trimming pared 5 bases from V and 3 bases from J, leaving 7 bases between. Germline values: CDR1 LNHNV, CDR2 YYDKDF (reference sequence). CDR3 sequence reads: CATSRASNEKLFF. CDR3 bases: TGTGCCACCAGCCGGGCCTCTAATGAAAAACTGTTTTTT.

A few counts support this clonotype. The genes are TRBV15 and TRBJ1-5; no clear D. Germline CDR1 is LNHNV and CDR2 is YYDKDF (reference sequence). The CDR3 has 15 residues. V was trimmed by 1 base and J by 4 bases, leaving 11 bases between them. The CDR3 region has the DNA TGTGCCACCAGCAGAGGTTTTATCGAGAATCAGCCCCAGCATTTT. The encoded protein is CATSRGFIENQPQHF.

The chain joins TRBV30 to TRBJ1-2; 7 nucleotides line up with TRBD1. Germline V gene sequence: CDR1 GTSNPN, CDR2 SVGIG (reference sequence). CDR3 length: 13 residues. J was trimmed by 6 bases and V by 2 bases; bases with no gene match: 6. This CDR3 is CAWSPTGVDGYTF. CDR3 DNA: TGTGCCTGGAGTCCAACAGGGGTGGATGGCTACACCTTC.

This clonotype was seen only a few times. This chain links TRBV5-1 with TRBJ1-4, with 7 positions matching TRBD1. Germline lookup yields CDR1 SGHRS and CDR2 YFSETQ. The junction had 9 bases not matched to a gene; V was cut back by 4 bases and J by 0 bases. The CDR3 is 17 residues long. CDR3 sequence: CASSPSGQGATNEKLFF. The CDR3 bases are TGCGCCAGCAGCCCGAGCGGGCAGGGGGCAACTAATGAAAAACTGTTTTTT.

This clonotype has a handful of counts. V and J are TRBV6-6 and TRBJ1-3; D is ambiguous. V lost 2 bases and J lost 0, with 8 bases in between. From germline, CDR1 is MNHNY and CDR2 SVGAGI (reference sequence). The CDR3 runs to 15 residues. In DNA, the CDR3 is TGTGCCAGCAGTTACGCCGGGTCCTCTGGAAACACCATATATTTT. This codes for CASSYAGSSGNTIYF.

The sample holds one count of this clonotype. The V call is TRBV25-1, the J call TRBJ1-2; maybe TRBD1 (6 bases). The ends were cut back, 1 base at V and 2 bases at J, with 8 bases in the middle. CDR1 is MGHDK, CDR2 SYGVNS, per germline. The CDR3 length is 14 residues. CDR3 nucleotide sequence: TGTGCCAGCAGTGAATTCACAGGGAACTATGGCTACACCTTC. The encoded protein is CASSEFTGNYGYTF.

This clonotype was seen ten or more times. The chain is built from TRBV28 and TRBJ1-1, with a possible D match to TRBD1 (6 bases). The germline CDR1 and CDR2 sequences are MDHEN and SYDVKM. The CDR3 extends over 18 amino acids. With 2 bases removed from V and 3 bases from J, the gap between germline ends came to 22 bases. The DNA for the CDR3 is TGTGCCAGCAGTTTAGGGCTTCCACCGGGGGCCGTGGACACTGAAGCTTTCTTT. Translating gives CASSLGLPPGAVDTEAFF.